One sample yielded the 32 T cell receptor beta chains listed below, sequenced in a study of shared clonotypes between healthy human individuals. Naivety among CD8 cells was defined by CD45RO negativity and positive CCR7 selection, thereby excluding terminally differentiated effector memory CD45RA+ cells. Data came from immunoSEQ multiplex PCR; TCRdb stores just in-frame clones and leaves some out. Here the sample spans around 2,000,000 clones, just over 90% being singletons. Sample: naive CD8+ T cells from PBMCs. These receptors came from a man younger than 35 in good health. Some clones in this sample may be carry-over from other donors' samples.

This chain uses TRBV7-2 with TRBJ2-7, with D possibly being TRBD2 (5 bases). V lost 5 bases and J lost 2, with 13 bases in between. Looked up from germline, CDR1 is SGHTA and CDR2 is FQGNSA. This CDR3 spans 14 amino acids. The CDR3 region has the DNA TGTGCCAGCAGCCTGTGGACGGAGGCCTACGAGCAGTACTTC. Translating it yields CASSLWTEAYEQYF.

The chain joins TRBV7-3 to TRBJ2-1; weak D call: TRBD2 (5 bases). CDR3 size: 21 residues. Looked up from germline, CDR1 is SGHTA and CDR2 is FQGTGA. V was clipped by 2 bases and J by 5 bases, with 31 bases between them. Here the CDR3 reads CASSLYLSSGRTRGGNNEQFF. CDR3 sequence (DNA): TGTGCCAGCAGCTTATATCTGTCAAGCGGAAGGACCCGAGGCGGAAACAATGAGCAGTTCTTC. Drawing the rest from reference TRBV7-3 and TRBJ2-1, the complete variable domain is GAGVSQTPSNKVTEKGKYVELRCDPISGHTALYWYRQSLGQGPEFLIYFQGTGAADDSGLPNDRFFAVRPEGSVSTLKIQRTERGDSAVYLCASSLYLSSGRTRGGNNEQFFGPGTRLTVL.

The V gene is TRBV7-8, the J gene TRBJ2-7, with a possible D match to TRBD2 (5 bases). The germline gives CDR1 SGHVS, CDR2 FQNEAQ. The CDR3 is 13 amino acids. Trimming stripped 5 bases from V and 2 bases from J, with 10 bases between. CDR3 nucleotide sequence: TGTGCCAGCAGCACACGGGGTCCCTACGAGCAGTACTTC. This translates into CASSTRGPYEQYF.

The chain couples TRBV15 to TRBJ1-5, with D unclear. There are 16 residues in the CDR3. The V and J ends lost 5 bases and 0 bases respectively, with 14 bases between them. CDR1 and CDR2 from the germline V gene are LNHNV and YYDKDF (reference sequence). DNA of the CDR3: TGTGCCACCAGCCCTGCCGGGCTGTATAGCAATCAGCCCCAGCATTTT. This codes for CATSPAGLYSNQPQHF.

The rearrangement links TRBV4-1 to TRBJ2-6, with 8 nucleotides matching TRBD1. The CDR3 sequence is 17 residues long. V gave up 1 base and J gave up 2 bases; unmatched junction bases: 4. In germline, CDR1 is MGHRA, CDR2 YSYEKL. CDR3 sequence reads: CASSQGQGFTGANVLTF. The CDR3 bases are TGCGCCAGCAGCCAAGGACAGGGGTTTACTGGGGCCAACGTCCTGACTTTC.

As regards this clone: Other DNA sequences in this sample translate to the same CDR3. J is TRBJ2-7 and V is TRBV28; weak D call: TRBD2 (5 bases). Trimming shortened V by 2 bases and J by 1 base, and 6 bases separated the two germline ends. The CDR3 spans 13 residues. CDR1 and CDR2 (germline): MDHEN, SYDVKM. The CDR3 DNA sequence: TGTGCCAGCAGTTTAGAGGGATCCTACGAGCAGTACTTC. The encoded protein is CASSLEGSYEQYF.

The gene calls are TRBV5-4 and TRBJ2-2; 12 bases fit TRBD1. The CDR3 spans 17 residues. After removal of 0 bases from V and 5 bases from J, the junction contained 5 bases not matched to a gene. Germline CDR1 is SGHNT and CDR2 is YYREEE (reference sequence). CDR3 DNA: TGTGCCAGCAGCTTGGCAGGGGGACAGGGGGCGACCGGGGAGCTGTTTTTT. It codes for CASSLAGGQGATGELFF. Together with reference TRBV5-4 and TRBJ2-2, the CDR3 gives the full variable domain: ETGVTQSPTHLIKTRGQQVTLRCSSQSGHNTVSWYQQALGQGPQFIFQYYREEENGRGNFPPRFSGLQFPNYSSELNVNALELDDSALYLCASSLAGGQGATGELFFGEGSRLTVL.

The chain combines TRBV27 with TRBJ2-1, with 9 bases fitting TRBD2. V gave up 7 bases and J gave up 5 bases; unmatched junction bases: 9. Germline values: CDR1 MNHEY, CDR2 SMNVEV (reference sequence). The CDR3 is 15 residues long. In DNA form, the CDR3 reads TGTGCCAGCACCCCGGGTGCTAGCGGGAACAATGAGCAGTTCTTC. This translates into CASTPGASGNNEQFF.

This clone came up once. The rearrangement uses TRBV7-8 and TRBJ1-1, with a weak D call TRBD1 (5 bases). This CDR3 spans 15 amino acids. The germline gives CDR1 SGHVS, CDR2 FQNEAQ. Deletions cut 5 bases from V and 2 bases from J, with 15 bases between. CDR3 sequence reads: CASSDYRTDNTEAFF. For the CDR3, the DNA is TGTGCCAGCAGCGACTACAGGACGGATAACACTGAAGCTTTCTTT.

This clone has just one count. This sequence joins TRBV28 and TRBJ2-1, with D possibly being TRBD2 (5 bases). The CDR3 contains 14 residues. Trimming removed 8 bases from V and 2 bases from J, with 13 bases in between. Looked up from germline, CDR1 is MDHEN and CDR2 is SYDVKM. This CDR3 is CASQESGPYNEQFF. The CDR3 nucleotides read TGTGCCAGCCAGGAAAGCGGACCCTACAATGAGCAGTTCTTC.

The V and J genes are TRBV30 and TRBJ1-6; D remains unclear. The CDR3 loop spans 15 amino acids. Trimming cost V 0 bases and J 7 bases, with 13 bases left between them. Per germline, CDR1 GTSNPN and CDR2 SVGIG (reference sequence). CDR3 amino acids: CAWSVSERTNSPLHF. CDR3 coding DNA: TGTGCCTGGAGTGTTTCTGAGAGAACAAATTCACCCCTCCACTTT.

The chain recombines TRBV15 with TRBJ1-4; no clear D gene. CDR1 and CDR2 from the germline V gene are LNHNV and YYDKDF (reference sequence). V was shortened by 0 bases and J by 4 bases, with 9 bases between the two germline ends. The CDR3 has 15 residues. The CDR3 reads CATSRDRQINEKLFF. CDR3 nucleotide sequence: TGTGCCACCAGCAGAGATCGGCAGATTAATGAAAAACTGTTTTTT.

This chain joins TRBV28 and TRBJ2-7; TRBD1 matches at 7 bases. The J segment lost 6 bases and the V segment lost 6 bases, leaving 8 bases of the junction unmatched. The CDR3 is 13 amino acids. Germline V gene sequence: CDR1 MDHEN, CDR2 SYDVKM. CDR3 coding DNA: TGTGCCAGCAGGAATACAGGGGTTGCCGAGCAGTACTTC. The encoded protein is CASRNTGVAEQYF.

This rearrangement joins TRBV6-5 to TRBJ1-5; D is unresolved. The V end was cut by 6 bases, the J end by 7 bases, with 19 bases between. CDR1 is MNHEY, CDR2 SVGAGI, per germline. This CDR3 contains 15 residues. The CDR3 DNA reads as TGTGCCAGCAGCGCGGGAACCGGTGCCGGCCAGCCCCAGCATTTT. It is translated as CASSAGTGAGQPQHF.

Of note for this clone: This sample also contains other DNA sequences that code for the same CDR3. The chain couples TRBV7-3 to TRBJ2-7, with a possible D match to TRBD1 (6 bases). The CDR3 consists of 13 residues. Per germline, CDR1 SGHTA and CDR2 FQGTGA. Trimming cost V 2 bases and J 3 bases, with 8 bases left between them. The CDR3 region has the DNA TGTGCCAGCAGCTTAGGGACAAACTACGAGCAGTACTTC. It is translated as CASSLGTNYEQYF. Full variable domain (outside the CDR3, taken from reference TRBV7-3 and TRBJ2-7): GAGVSQTPSNKVTEKGKYVELRCDPISGHTALYWYRQSLGQGPEFLIYFQGTGAADDSGLPNDRFFAVRPEGSVSTLKIQRTERGDSAVYLCASSLGTNYEQYFGPGTRLTVT.

This clone was counted a single time. The chain is built from TRBV14 and TRBJ2-7; D is tentatively TRBD1 or TRBD2 (5 bases each). Trimming stripped 3 bases from V and 3 bases from J, with 9 bases between. This CDR3 comprises 13 residues. Germline V lookup: CDR1 SGHDN, CDR2 FVKESK. DNA for the CDR3: TGTGCCAGCAGCCACGGGACCCACTACGAGCAGTACTTC. It encodes CASSHGTHYEQYF. The entire variable domain, with the rest obtained from reference TRBV14 and TRBJ2-7, is as follows: EAGVTQFPSHSVIEKGQTVTLRCDPISGHDNLYWYRRVMGKEIKFLLHFVKESKQDESGMPNNRFLAERTGGTYSTLKVQPAELEDSGVYFCASSHGTHYEQYFGPGTRLTVT.

V and J are TRBV7-8 and TRBJ2-7, with unresolved D. V lost 5 bases to trimming and J lost 12 bases, with 17 bases between them. Germline CDR1 and CDR2: SGHVS and FQNEAQ. This CDR3 region has 12 residues. CDR3 sequence: CASSPDLSGRYF. CDR3 DNA sequence: TGTGCCAGCAGCCCCGACCTATCAGGACGGTACTTC. The full variable domain, rest sourced from reference TRBV7-8 and TRBJ2-7, is GAGVSQSPRYKVAKRGQDVALRCDPISGHVSLFWYQQALGQGPEFLTYFQNEAQLDKSGLPSDRFFAERPEGSVSTLKIQRTQQEDSAVYLCASSPDLSGRYFGPGTRLTVT.

This chain connects TRBV5-1 to TRBJ2-3; 8 bases line up with TRBD1. The germline V gene has CDR1 SGHRS and CDR2 YFSETQ. V shed 1 base, J shed 0 bases, and the junction held 10 bases outside the gene matches. The CDR3 covers 18 residues. CDR3: CASSLPNRTGRSTDTQYF. Here the CDR3 DNA reads TGCGCCAGCAGCTTGCCGAACCGGACAGGGAGGAGCACAGATACGCAGTATTTT.

V and J are TRBV7-8 and TRBJ1-1, with TRBD1 matching over 7 bases. J was trimmed by 4 bases and V by 5 bases; bases with no gene match: 25. Germline-derived CDR1 and CDR2 are SGHVS and FQNEAQ. The CDR3 spans 20 residues. CDR3 sequence (DNA): TGTGCCAGCAGCCTGTACAATTCCGTCGGTTTGAGGGGGCATGGCACTGAAGCTTTCTTT. Protein product: CASSLYNSVGLRGHGTEAFF.

The chain uses TRBV7-9 and TRBJ1-1; unclear D gene. V lost 1 base to trimming and J lost 2 bases, with 11 bases between them. Germline loops: CDR1 SEHNR, CDR2 FQNEAQ (reference sequence). CDR3 length equals 15 residues. The CDR3 region is CASSLGGLYNTEAFF. The CDR3 region has the DNA TGTGCCAGCAGCTTAGGCGGGCTTTACAACACTGAAGCTTTCTTT.

The CDR3 sequence is CARPGSTRAPYEQYF. The CDR3 DNA sequence: TGCGCCAGACCCGGGAGCACGCGGGCCCCCTACGAGCAGTACTTC. The rearrangement joins TRBV5-1 to TRBJ2-7; weak D call: TRBD2 (6 bases). V dropped 8 bases and J dropped 2 bases, with 20 bases sitting between them. The CDR3 contains 15 residues. Germline lookup yields CDR1 SGHRS and CDR2 YFSETQ.

The chain is built from TRBV10-3 and TRBJ2-3; a possible D gene is TRBD2 (6 bases). Trimming stripped 0 bases from V and 2 bases from J, with 21 bases between. The germline CDR1 and CDR2 sequences are ENHRY and SYGVKD. The CDR3 contains 19 residues. CDR3 sequence (DNA): TGTGCCATCAGTGAGTCTTTGTCCTGGGGGGTTTCTACCACAGATACGCAGTATTTT. Its protein is CAISESLSWGVSTTDTQYF.

The chain joins TRBV7-9 to TRBJ2-7; D possibly corresponds to TRBD1 (5 bases). The germline gives CDR1 SEHNR, CDR2 FQNEAQ (reference sequence). This CDR3 comprises 14 residues. Trimming cost V 5 bases and J 3 bases, with 14 bases left between them. CDR3 amino acids: CASSPPAQGYEQYF. The CDR3 DNA reads as TGTGCCAGCAGCCCCCCTGCCCAGGGCTACGAGCAGTACTTC.

The chain has TRBV28 and TRBJ1-2; 7 bases line up with TRBD1. V lost 7 bases to trimming and J lost 4 bases; unmatched junction nucleotides: 15. Germline CDR1 MDHEN, CDR2 SYDVKM. The CDR3 sequence is 16 residues long. CDR3 bases: TGTGCCAGCACCACCCCTCGGGAGGGGGCATCCTATGGCTACACCTTC. Amino acid sequence: CASTTPREGASYGYTF.

The chain combines TRBV5-6 with TRBJ2-7, with TRBD1 identical over 7 bases. Trimming removed 0 bases from V and 3 bases from J; junction bases left unmatched: 6. This CDR3 comprises 15 residues. Germline-derived CDR1 and CDR2 are SGHDT and YYEEEE. The CDR3 reads CASSLGQGVGYEQYF. The CDR3 bases are TGTGCCAGCAGCTTGGGACAGGGTGTGGGCTACGAGCAGTACTTC.

V and J are TRBV29-1 and TRBJ2-1; D may correspond to TRBD1 or TRBD2 (5 bases each). Germline loops: CDR1 SQVTM, CDR2 ANQGSEA. V was cut by 6 bases and J by 6 bases, with 21 bases left in between. The CDR3 contains 15 residues. CDR3 in DNA: TGCAGCGTAGAGTCCGGGACCCAGGCGGGCAATGAGCAGTTCTTC. Its translation: CSVESGTQAGNEQFF.

The chain is built from TRBV7-3 and TRBJ1-6; weak D call: TRBD1 (5 bases). The CDR3 runs to 14 residues. Germline V gene data show CDR1 as SGHTA and CDR2 as FQGTGA. Trimming pared 4 bases from V and 14 bases from J, leaving 18 bases between. The CDR3 DNA reads TGTGCCAGCAGCTCCACAGGCCTCGGGCAAACCCTCCACTTT. Its translation is CASSSTGLGQTLHF.

The chain uses TRBV28 and TRBJ1-1; the D is unclear. Germline V gene data show CDR1 as MDHEN and CDR2 as SYDVKM. V was shortened by 7 bases and J by 2 bases, with 20 bases between the two germline ends. This CDR3 has 16 amino acids. CDR3 nucleotide sequence: TGTGCCAGCAATCCATCCCGGCCCCCCTTTAACACTGAAGCTTTCTTT. Amino acid sequence: CASNPSRPPFNTEAFF.

V is TRBV28 and J is TRBJ2-4, with D possibly matching TRBD1 (6 bases). Trimming pared 3 bases from V and 6 bases from J, leaving 18 bases between. CDR1 and CDR2 (germline): MDHEN, SYDVKM. This CDR3 is 16 amino acids long. CDR3 sequence (DNA): TGTGCCAGCAGTTTGTACAGTGGAAGAGGGGGAAACATTCAGTACTTC. Its translation is CASSLYSGRGGNIQYF.

V gene TRBV7-8 combines with J gene TRBJ1-2; 7 bases map to TRBD1. Germline CDR1 is SGHVS and CDR2 is FQNEAQ. The CDR3 covers 15 residues. V was clipped by 1 base and J by 1 base; unmatched bases: 3. The CDR3 nucleotides read TGTGCCAGCAGCTTAGGGGGACAGCTTAACTATGGCTACACCTTC. It translates to CASSLGGQLNYGYTF.

The chain couples TRBV14 to TRBJ2-7, with D perhaps matching TRBD1 (7 bases). Germline V lookup: CDR1 SGHDN, CDR2 FVKESK. Trimming took 4 bases from V and 5 from J, leaving 12 bases between them. This CDR3 comprises 13 residues. CDR3 in amino acids: CASSPRGVHEQYF. CDR3 bases: TGTGCCAGCAGCCCCAGGGGGGTCCACGAGCAGTACTTC.

This clone was observed a single time. The chain employs TRBV9 and TRBJ2-7; 9 nucleotides line up with TRBD1. Germline CDR1 and CDR2: SGDLS and YYNGEE. The CDR3 contains 15 residues. V shed 4 bases, J shed 1 base, and the junction held 6 bases outside the gene matches. This CDR3 reads CASSPGGTGSYEQYF. The DNA of the CDR3 is TGTGCCAGCAGCCCTGGGGGGACAGGGTCCTACGAGCAGTACTTC.